A single sample gave rise to the 31 T cell receptor beta chains below, sequenced in a study of PD-1 blockade in classical Hodgkin lymphoma. The table came from immunoSEQ multiplex PCR; TCRdb's copy has only in-frame clones and leaves some out. The sample records 25,000 to 35,000 clones, more than 80% being singletons. This sample's time point: cycle 4 day 1 (C4D1), after around six weeks of nivolumab. After autologous stem cell transplantation all patients relapsed, and prior brentuximab vedotin exposure differed between cohorts. Starting with thawed PBMCs, CD4+ T cells were purified by magnetic negative selection. The specimen was CD4+ T cells from blood, collected before the fourth cycle of nivolumab. The receptors were sampled from a human donor with classical Hodgkin lymphoma.

V gene TRBV4-1 combines with J gene TRBJ2-3, with D perhaps TRBD2 (5 bases). CDR1 is MGHRA, CDR2 YSYEKL, per germline. Trimming pared 5 bases from V and 1 base from J, leaving 16 bases between. The CDR3 runs to 16 residues. CDR3 nucleotides: TGCGCCAGCAGCTCACTCCGGGCGGGCCGCACAGATACGCAGTATTTT. Protein product: CASSSLRAGRTDTQYF.

In this sample, this clone turned up once. The chain couples TRBV9 to TRBJ1-1; 7 positions agree with TRBD1. This CDR3 has 16 amino acids. V lost 3 bases to trimming and J lost 4 bases; unmatched junction nucleotides: 12. Germline assignment: CDR1 SGDLS and CDR2 YYNGEE. CDR3 bases: TGTGCCAGCAGCGCACGGATACAGGGGCTTGGCACTGAAGCTTTCTTT. This codes for CASSARIQGLGTEAFF.

The chain carries TRBV5-1 and TRBJ1-6; TRBD1 agrees at 8 bases. Germline-derived CDR1 and CDR2 are SGHRS and YFSETQ. J gave up 5 bases and V 0 bases, and 4 bases lay outside the gene matches. The CDR3 contains 16 residues. The CDR3 DNA reads TGCGCCAGCAGCTTGGCCGGACAGGGAAATAATTCACCCCTCCACTTT. Protein: CASSLAGQGNNSPLHF.

The chain links TRBV27 to TRBJ2-3, with a possible D match to TRBD2 (6 bases). V was cut by 6 bases and J by 0 bases, with 7 bases left in between. The length of the CDR3 is 13 residues. Germline loops: CDR1 MNHEY, CDR2 SMNVEV (reference sequence). The CDR3 reads CASRGTSTDTQYF. CDR3 nucleotides: TGTGCCAGCAGAGGGACTAGCACAGATACGCAGTATTTT.

This clone occurred a few times. The V gene is TRBV2, the J gene TRBJ1-2; D is unresolved. V lost 6 bases, J lost 5 bases, and 13 bases lay in between. This CDR3 is 13 amino acids long. The V gene's germline CDR1 is SNHLY and CDR2 FYNNEI. The CDR3 loop is CASRVEGPYGYTF. Here the CDR3 DNA reads TGTGCCAGCAGAGTCGAAGGCCCTTATGGCTACACCTTC.

This chain connects TRBV5-1 to TRBJ2-7; TRBD2 aligns across 10 bases. This CDR3 has 14 residues. The V gene end was trimmed by 8 bases and the J gene end by 5 bases; junction bases not matched to a gene: 10. Germline V lookup: CDR1 SGHRS, CDR2 YFSETQ. CDR3 in DNA: TGCGCCAGTAAAGTCGGGCTAGCGGGAGACGAGCAGTACTTC. Encoded protein: CASKVGLAGDEQYF.

The chain recombines TRBV5-1 with TRBJ1-4; D unclear. CDR3 length: 13 residues. Trimming cost V 0 bases and J 10 bases, with 10 bases left between them. Germline V gene data show CDR1 as SGHRS and CDR2 as YFSETQ. DNA of the CDR3: TGCGCCAGCAGCTTGGCTAGGGAGGGAAAACTGTTTTTT. This translates into CASSLAREGKLFF.

The CDR3 DNA is TGCGCCAGCAGCCAAGGGGTAGCGGCCAACACCGGGGAGCTGTTTTTT. Its protein product is CASSQGVAANTGELFF. The chain has TRBV4-3 and TRBJ2-2, with a weak D call TRBD2 (6 bases). CDR3 length: 16 amino acids. Germline CDR1 is LGHNA and CDR2 is YSLEER. Trimming removed 1 base at V and 2 bases at J, with 11 bases between.

This chain connects TRBV6-1 to TRBJ2-3; D is possibly TRBD1 (6 bases). Germline V gene sequence: CDR1 MNHNS, CDR2 SASEGT. CDR3 length equals 14 residues. Trimming left V 10 bases short and J 0 bases short, with 14 bases between. The chain's CDR3 is CATMQGLSTDTQYF. The CDR3 nucleotides read TGTGCCACGATGCAGGGGCTAAGCACAGATACGCAGTATTTT.

J is TRBJ2-7 and V is TRBV18; TRBD1 aligns across 10 bases. CDR1 and CDR2 (germline): KGHSH, LQKENI. Trimming removed 0 bases from V and 6 bases from J; junction bases left unmatched: 11. The CDR3 sequence is 17 residues long. Written as DNA, the CDR3 is TGTGCCAGCTCACCACCGGGTTGGGACAGGGGTTTGGGCGAGCAGTACTTC. It codes for CASSPPGWDRGLGEQYF.

J is TRBJ2-1 and V is TRBV25-1, with TRBD1 as a possible D gene (6 bases). The V and J ends lost 4 bases and 4 bases respectively, with 14 bases between them. Germline V gene sequence: CDR1 MGHDK, CDR2 SYGVNS. The CDR3 sequence is 15 residues long. CDR3 bases: TGTGCCAGCAGTGCCAGGGCAGGGGTATACAATGAGCAGTTCTTC. Its translation is CASSARAGVYNEQFF.

The J gene is TRBJ2-5, the V gene TRBV6-6, with D unclear. V lost 8 bases and J lost 5, with 15 bases in between. Germline CDR1 is MNHNY and CDR2 is SVGAGI (reference sequence). This CDR3 spans 13 amino acids. CDR3: CASLEGLRETQYF. CDR3 bases: TGTGCCAGCTTGGAAGGGTTGCGGGAGACCCAGTACTTC.

The chain uses TRBV5-1 and TRBJ2-7, with D uncertain. The ends were cut back, 4 bases at V and 1 base at J, with 3 bases in the middle. The CDR3 totals 11 residues. Germline-derived CDR1 and CDR2 are SGHRS and YFSETQ. The CDR3 sequence: CASSTSYEQYF. CDR3 coding DNA: TGCGCCAGCAGCACTTCCTACGAGCAGTACTTC.

This clone is a singleton in its sample. V is TRBV19 and J is TRBJ1-1; 8 bases fit TRBD1. CDR3 length: 15 residues. Germline-derived CDR1 and CDR2 are LNHDA and SQIVND (reference sequence). Trimming cost V 5 bases and J 4 bases; bases outside gene matches: 9. CDR3 region: CASSLRTGFGTEAFF. The CDR3 nucleotides are TGTGCCAGTAGTCTAAGGACAGGGTTTGGCACTGAAGCTTTCTTT.

The chain links TRBV5-1 to TRBJ1-2; D is ambiguous. The CDR3 length is 14 residues. The V end was cut by 4 bases, the J end by 0 bases, with 10 bases between. Germline-derived CDR1 and CDR2 are SGHRS and YFSETQ. For the CDR3, the DNA is TGCGCCAGCAGCCAGGACCGACCTAACTATGGCTACACCTTC. Amino acid sequence: CASSQDRPNYGYTF.

The chain recombines TRBV18 with TRBJ1-1, with a possible D match to TRBD1 (5 bases). CDR1 is KGHSH, CDR2 LQKENI, per germline. V lost 3 bases and J lost 10, with 18 bases in between. The CDR3 sequence is 14 residues long. The CDR3 sequence is CASSPDFGGDRAFF. The CDR3 region has the DNA TGTGCCAGCTCACCCGACTTTGGGGGGGATCGAGCTTTCTTT.

In its sample, this clone was seen a few times. The chain carries TRBV29-1 and TRBJ1-1, with unresolved D. Germline-derived CDR1 and CDR2 are SQVTM and ANQGSEA. This CDR3 comprises 13 residues. Trimming cost V 5 bases and J 0 bases, with 10 bases left between them. CDR3 nucleotide sequence: TGCAGCGTTCAACGACGGATGAACACTGAAGCTTTCTTT. Residues: CSVQRRMNTEAFF.

The V and J genes are TRBV18 and TRBJ2-7, with 7 bases lining up with TRBD1. Germline assignment: CDR1 KGHSH and CDR2 LQKENI. V lost 1 base and J lost 0; bases outside the gene matches: 3. The CDR3 extends over 15 amino acids. The CDR3 sequence: CASSPQTGPSYEQYF. Here the CDR3 DNA reads TGTGCCAGCTCACCACAGACAGGGCCCTCCTACGAGCAGTACTTC.

This chain connects TRBV2 to TRBJ1-3; D remains ambiguous. The CDR3 spans 15 residues. V was clipped by 5 bases and J by 0 bases, with 11 bases between them. Germline CDR1 reads SNHLY; CDR2 reads FYNNEI. The CDR3 sequence: CASSMTESSGNTIYF. The CDR3 nucleotides read TGTGCCAGCAGTATGACTGAAAGCTCTGGAAACACCATATATTTT.

The rearrangement joins TRBV11-2 to TRBJ2-1, with D possibly being TRBD1 or TRBD2 (5 bases each). Germline lookup yields CDR1 SGHAT and CDR2 FQNNGV. V dropped 1 base and J dropped 8 bases, with 15 bases sitting between them. This CDR3 is 15 amino acids long. The CDR3 sequence is CASSLGRDVAYEQFF. The CDR3 DNA follows: TGTGCCAGCAGCTTAGGACGGGACGTAGCGTATGAGCAGTTCTTC.

The rearrangement joins TRBV28 to TRBJ2-3; TRBD2 matches 8 bases. The V gene's germline CDR1 is MDHEN and CDR2 SYDVKM. The CDR3 spans 15 residues. Trimming removed 5 bases from V and 6 bases from J; junction bases left unmatched: 10. The CDR3 region is CASSPPLAGGDTQYF. The CDR3 DNA follows: TGTGCCAGCAGTCCTCCTCTAGCGGGTGGGGATACGCAGTATTTT. The full variable domain, rest sourced from reference TRBV28 and TRBJ2-3, is DVKVTQSSRYLVKRTGEKVFLECVQDMDHENMFWYRQDPGLGLRLIYFSYDVKMKEKGDIPEGYSVSREKKERFSLILESASTNQTSMYLCASSPPLAGGDTQYFGPGTRLTVL.

This chain links TRBV27 with TRBJ1-6; the D is unclear. V was trimmed by 3 bases and J by 9 bases, leaving 18 bases between them. Germline V CDR1 and CDR2: MNHEY, SMNVEV (reference sequence). The CDR3 has 16 amino acids. The CDR3: CASSLRGTRFGSPLHF. CDR3 coding DNA: TGTGCCAGCAGTTTGCGGGGAACGAGGTTTGGTTCACCCCTCCACTTT.

The chain links TRBV15 to TRBJ2-5, with D hard to call. With 3 bases removed from V and 7 bases from J, the gap between germline ends came to 12 bases. Germline loops: CDR1 LNHNV, CDR2 YYDKDF (reference sequence). The CDR3 runs to 13 residues. The CDR3 reads CATSREMVGTQYF. CDR3 DNA: TGTGCCACCAGCAGGGAGATGGTGGGGACCCAGTACTTC.

This clone showed up just once. The genes are TRBV28 and TRBJ1-5; tentative D call: TRBD1 (5 bases). The CDR3 has 17 residues. Trimming removed 5 bases from V and 0 bases from J, with 17 bases in between. Germline V gives CDR1 MDHEN, CDR2 SYDVKM. The CDR3 region has the DNA TGTGCCAGCAGTCTACCCCGGGACCTGTATAGCAATCAGCCCCAGCATTTT. Its protein is CASSLPRDLYSNQPQHF.

This rearrangement joins TRBV7-2 to TRBJ2-1; the D is unclear. This CDR3 has 11 residues. V lost 4 bases to trimming and J lost 10 bases, with 8 bases between them. CDR1 SGHTA and CDR2 FQGNSA come from the germline V gene. CDR3 nucleotide sequence: TGTGCCAGCAGCTCCAGAATGGAGCAGTTCTTC. Translated, it gives CASSSRMEQFF.

V gene TRBV5-1 combines with J gene TRBJ2-5; D gene uncertain. The CDR3 sequence is 15 residues long. Between the trimmed V and J ends, which lost 0 bases and 5 bases, there was a span of 14 bases. Germline loops: CDR1 SGHRS, CDR2 YFSETQ. The CDR3 DNA sequence: TGCGCCAGCAGCTTGGTCGCGACTGGCGTGGAGACCCAGTACTTC. As protein: CASSLVATGVETQYF.

V usage is TRBV30 and J usage is TRBJ2-5; no clear D. The length of the CDR3 is 13 residues. From germline, CDR1 is GTSNPN and CDR2 SVGIG (reference sequence). V was clipped by 3 bases and J by 5 bases, with 13 bases between them. The CDR3 DNA is TGTGCCTGGAGGTTGGCGCCCCGGGAGACCCAGTACTTC. Its protein is CAWRLAPRETQYF.

The V and J genes are TRBV27 and TRBJ1-6, with D unclear. Trimming pared 7 bases from V and 8 bases from J, leaving 15 bases between. Germline assignment: CDR1 MNHEY and CDR2 SMNVEV (reference sequence). CDR3 length: 14 amino acids. The CDR3 is CASKSGSTYSPLHF. The CDR3 DNA follows: TGTGCCAGCAAGTCCGGCAGCACGTATTCACCCCTCCACTTT.

The chain employs TRBV5-4 and TRBJ1-2; 8 bases line up with TRBD1. The V segment lost 0 bases and the J segment 0 bases; nucleotides outside the gene matches: 4. Germline CDR1 SGHNT, CDR2 YYREEE (reference sequence). The CDR3 runs 16 residues. CDR3 sequence (DNA): TGTGCCAGCAGCTTGGGGGGACAGGCTTCTAACTATGGCTACACCTTC. Protein product: CASSLGGQASNYGYTF.

This chain uses TRBV18 with TRBJ1-6; possible D gene TRBD1, 6 bases. The CDR3 totals 16 residues. V lost 2 bases and J 0 bases, leaving 8 bases between the germline ends. From germline, CDR1 is KGHSH and CDR2 LQKENI. In DNA form, the CDR3 reads TGTGCCAGCTCACCAAGGGGGAGCTCCTATAATTCACCCCTCCACTTT. This codes for CASSPRGSSYNSPLHF.

The chain is built from TRBV10-1 and TRBJ1-2; tentative D call: TRBD1 (5 bases). Trimming removed 4 bases from V and 8 bases from J, with 8 bases in between. The CDR3 runs to 11 residues. Germline V gene data show CDR1 as WNHNN and CDR2 as SYGVQD (reference sequence). The CDR3 is CASSGGRGYTF. The CDR3 coding sequence is TGCGCCAGCAGTGGGGGACGGGGCTACACCTTC.